The present entry profiles one T cell receptor (beta chain) with its context. The germline gives CDR1 KGHDR, CDR2 SFDVKD. Between the trimmed V and J ends, which lost 4 bases and 4 bases, there was a span of 18 bases. This CDR3 comprises 17 residues. The sample is drawn from a study of blood T cell repertoires in COVID-19. Study overall: T cells, B-cell-depleted T cells, or PBMCs supplied cDNA or gDNA.

In the source study's methods: Nucleated cell number was recorded as an estimate derived from reference gene primer amplification. The data were produced by immunoSEQ multiplex PCR, yet TCRdb's version contains in-frame clones alone and is incomplete. The V and J calls and the clone size are those of that table, but D and trimming were determined from the DNA. The table lists around 200,000 clones, around 80% of them singletons. The clonotype was recovered from a middle-aged woman with acute COVID-19. J is TRBJ2-2 and V is TRBV24-1; TRBD2 might be the D (6 bases). Sample: PBMCs or T cells enriched from blood (not recorded which). This CDR3 is CATSDPRRGPVTGELFF. CDR3 DNA sequence: TGTGCCACCAGTGACCCTAGGCGGGGCCCAGTCACCGGGGAGCTGTTTTTT.